This T cell receptor (beta chain) was documented in a study of shared clonotypes between healthy human individuals (dated by TCRdb to the early 2020s). About the investigation overall: Three men and a couple of women, aged 18 to 49 years, made up the cohort. For each donor, three plates each were used for CD4 naive and CD4 memory, two plates were used for CD8 naive, and one plate was used for CD8 memory. Blood TCR repertoires of roughly 5 healthy adults were deeply sequenced to estimate repertoire size and the extent of clonotype sharing between individuals. Different laboratories and diverse techniques were used to prepare libraries and sequence TCR repertoires, to increase sequencing depth and limit assay-specific biases. Per donor, leukapheresis produced somewhere between about 0.85 and 10 billion PBMCs.

The paper as a whole reports these results and caveats: Compared with non-shared clonotypes, the clonotypes found in all four sorted-subset donors had higher generation probabilities. Pairwise subsampling led to the expectation that sequencing depth would affect the degree of clonotype sharing among donors. Because the study included a small number of donors, the genetic and exposure-history diversity represented was limited. Naive subsets generally had larger estimated clonotype richness than memory subsets. Sampling was restricted to blood, and TCR repertoires in tissue are likely to differ from TCR repertoires in blood. Even with the large sequencing depth, rarefaction of the sorted-subset datasets indicated that sequencing was incomplete. Sharing across a handful of donors was observed for roughly 5.4% of naive CD4, around 3.5% of naive CD8, about 2.5% of memory CD4, and roughly 0.4% of memory CD8 clonotypes.

CD8 naive samples were obtained by positive selection for CCR7 among CD45RO-negative cells, yielding a CD45RA+CCR7+ population from which TemRA cells were excluded. Donors were healthy HIV-negative adults with no recently reported acute infections or vaccinations. Every donor was a Caucasian adult living in Nashville, Tennessee, USA. Blood was obtained by leukapheresis, after which PBMCs were separated by Ficoll-Histopaque density gradient centrifugation and cryopreserved in liquid nitrogen vapor phase. Analytical flow cytometry was used to check the purity and quantity of every magnetically sorted T cell population. Genomic DNA was isolated from every sorted fraction and measured by UV absorbance on a Nanodrop 2000c. V and J are truncated by 3 bases and 1 base respectively, leaving an intervening sequence of 7 bases. From the cysteine through the phenylalanine, the CDR3 covers 13 amino acids. The retained sequence is limited to the CDR3, 39 bases, with the frame set at the first base. The germline V gene yields SGHDN for CDR1 and FVKESK for CDR2.

Concerning this clone: The target of this receptor is not known. No per-base quality is available; no much larger clone lies one base away.

TCR CDR3 regions were amplified from genomic DNA by multiplex PCR using the deep immunoSEQ assay. Genomic DNA extracted from each cell subset was distributed evenly over all wells of several immunoSEQ 96-well plates, and each plate served as one replicate. Each replicate PCR for sorted subsets received around 200 ng genomic DNA, equal to about 30,000 T cell genomes. Purified libraries were quantified with a Qubit 3.0 fluorometer, sized on a Bioanalyzer 2100, and re-quantified with the KAPA Library Quantification kit. Each immunoSEQ 96-well plate was sequenced on its own single-read 150-cycle Illumina NextSeq 550 flow cell. The paper's processing steps were these. Because the immunoSEQ output included only junctional sequences and no quality scores, the filtering could not be the same as the filtering used for full-length reads. To assign V/J genes and CDR3, sequences were annotated using PyIR, a Python wrapper for IgBLAST v1.9, with IMGT germline references. Any read was removed if the V/J assignment was weak (E-value above 1e-6), the CDR3 was missing, or the read contained stop codons, out-of-frame junctions, or ambiguous translated residues. A V3J clonotype was defined by an identical inferred V gene, J gene, and CDR3 amino acid sequence. The percentage overlap between two repertoires was calculated by dividing the number of shared unique clonotypes by the size of the smaller repertoire. Three approaches were used to assess repertoire richness: RTK rarefaction, the Chao1 estimator, and Recon v2.1 estimates of unobserved clonotypes. Generation probabilities for all TCRbeta clonotypes obtained by the gDNA method from a few donors were computed using OLGA. TCRdb retrieved this table from immuneACCESS and kept in-frame rearrangements only. Not all clones are present; in checked studies, unresolved V genes account for under half, and no reason is known for the remainder. V and J calls and clone size are as listed in that table; D and trimming were resolved from the DNA. Recorded for this sample are 2 million to 2.5 million clones; 85% to 95% of them occurred a single time. The top ten hold around 1.7% of the sample.

The material sequenced was naive CD8+ T cells from PBMCs. The sample's cell subset or site label, decoded: CD45RA+CCR7+. This chain is built from TRBV14 and TRBJ2-7; no D gene is confidently identified. This TCR was recovered from a man aged 18-30 years in good health. Some clones in this sample may be carry-over from other donors' samples. The DNA sequence is given as TGTGCCAGCAGCCATACCGGTTCCTACGAGCAGTACTTC. Translated, this is CASSHTGSYEQYF.